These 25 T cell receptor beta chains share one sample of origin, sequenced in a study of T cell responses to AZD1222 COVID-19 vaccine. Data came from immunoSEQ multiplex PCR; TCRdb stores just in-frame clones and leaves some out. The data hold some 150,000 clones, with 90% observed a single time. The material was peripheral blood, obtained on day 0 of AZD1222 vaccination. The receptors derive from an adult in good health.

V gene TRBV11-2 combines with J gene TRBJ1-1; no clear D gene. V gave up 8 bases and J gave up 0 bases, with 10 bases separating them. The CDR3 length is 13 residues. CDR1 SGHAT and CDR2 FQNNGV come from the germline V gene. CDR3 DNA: TGTGCCAGCGAATCGGGTCTGAACACTGAAGCTTTCTTT. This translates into CASESGLNTEAFF.

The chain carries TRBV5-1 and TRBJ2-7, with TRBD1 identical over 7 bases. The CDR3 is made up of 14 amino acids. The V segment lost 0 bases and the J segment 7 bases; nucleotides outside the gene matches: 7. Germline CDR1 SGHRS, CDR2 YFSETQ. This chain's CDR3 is CASSLGRGQEEQYF. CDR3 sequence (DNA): TGCGCCAGCAGCTTGGGTAGGGGGCAAGAAGAGCAGTACTTC.

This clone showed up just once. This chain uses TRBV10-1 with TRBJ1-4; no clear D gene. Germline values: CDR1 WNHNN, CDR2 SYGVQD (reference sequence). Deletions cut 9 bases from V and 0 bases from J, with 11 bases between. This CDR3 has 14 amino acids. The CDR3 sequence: CASDTRTTNEKLFF. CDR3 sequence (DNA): TGCGCCAGTGACACGAGAACAACTAATGAAAAACTGTTTTTT.

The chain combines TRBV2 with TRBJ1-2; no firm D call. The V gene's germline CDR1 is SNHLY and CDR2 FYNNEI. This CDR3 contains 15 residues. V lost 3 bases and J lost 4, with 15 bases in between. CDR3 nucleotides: TGTGCCAGCAGTGAGGTAGGCAGGTCCAGCTATGGCTACACCTTC. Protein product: CASSEVGRSSYGYTF.

In nucleotides, the CDR3 is TGTGCCATCAGTGATCTTGGGTATGGCTACACCTTC. Translating gives CAISDLGYGYTF. The rearrangement uses TRBV10-3 and TRBJ1-2; D call uncertain. V lost 3 bases to trimming and J lost 5 bases, with 7 bases between them. The CDR3 has 12 amino acids. Looked up from germline, CDR1 is ENHRY and CDR2 is SYGVKD.

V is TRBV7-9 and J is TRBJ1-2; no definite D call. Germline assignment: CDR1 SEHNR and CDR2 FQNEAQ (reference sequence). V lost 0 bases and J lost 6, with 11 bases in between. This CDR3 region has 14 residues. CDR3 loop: CASSLAQLRDGYTF. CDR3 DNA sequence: TGTGCCAGCAGCTTAGCTCAGCTGAGGGATGGCTACACCTTC.

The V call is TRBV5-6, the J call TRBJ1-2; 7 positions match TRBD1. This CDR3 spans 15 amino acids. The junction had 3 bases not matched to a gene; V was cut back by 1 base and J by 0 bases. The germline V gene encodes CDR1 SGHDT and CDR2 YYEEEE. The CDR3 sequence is CASSLSQGANYGYTF. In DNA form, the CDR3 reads TGTGCCAGCAGCTTGAGTCAGGGGGCTAACTATGGCTACACCTTC.

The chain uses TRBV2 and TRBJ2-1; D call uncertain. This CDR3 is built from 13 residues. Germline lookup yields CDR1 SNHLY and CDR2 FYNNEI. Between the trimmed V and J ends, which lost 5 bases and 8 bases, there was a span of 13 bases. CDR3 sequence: CASSRALSYEQFF. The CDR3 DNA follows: TGTGCCAGCAGTCGGGCGCTTTCCTATGAGCAGTTCTTC.

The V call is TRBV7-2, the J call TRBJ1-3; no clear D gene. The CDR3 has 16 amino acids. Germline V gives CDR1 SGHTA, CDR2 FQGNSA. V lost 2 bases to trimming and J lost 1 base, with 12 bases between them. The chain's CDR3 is CASSLRLGDSGNTIYF. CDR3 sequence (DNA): TGTGCCAGCAGCTTAAGGCTTGGAGATTCTGGAAACACCATATATTTT.

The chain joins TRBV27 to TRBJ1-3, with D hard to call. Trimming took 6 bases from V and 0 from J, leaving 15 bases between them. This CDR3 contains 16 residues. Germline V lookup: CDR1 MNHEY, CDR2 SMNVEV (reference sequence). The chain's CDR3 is CASSRWGGLSGNTIYF. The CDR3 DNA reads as TGTGCCAGCAGCCGGTGGGGAGGCCTCTCTGGAAACACCATATATTTT.

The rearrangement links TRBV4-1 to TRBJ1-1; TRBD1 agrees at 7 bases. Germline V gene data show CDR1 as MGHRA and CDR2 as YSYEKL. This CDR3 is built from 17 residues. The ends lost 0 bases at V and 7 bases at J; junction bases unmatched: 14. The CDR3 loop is CASSQDPRQGQKGEAFF. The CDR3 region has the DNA TGCGCCAGCAGCCAAGATCCCCGACAGGGTCAGAAGGGTGAAGCTTTCTTT.

In DNA, the CDR3 is TGTGCCAGCAGTGAAGCTTTCGGGACTGGGGCCAACGTCCTGACTTTC. Encoded protein: CASSEAFGTGANVLTF. V and J are TRBV2 and TRBJ2-6; weak D call: TRBD2 (5 bases). Germline V gene lookup returns CDR1 SNHLY and CDR2 FYNNEI. V dropped 0 bases and J dropped 2 bases, with 8 bases sitting between them. The CDR3 runs 16 residues.

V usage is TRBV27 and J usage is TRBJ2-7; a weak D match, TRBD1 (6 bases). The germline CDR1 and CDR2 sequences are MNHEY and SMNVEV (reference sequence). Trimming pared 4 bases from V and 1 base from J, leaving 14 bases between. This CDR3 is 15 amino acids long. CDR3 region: CASSSPLGASYEQYF. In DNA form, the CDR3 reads TGTGCCAGCAGTTCGCCGTTGGGGGCTTCCTACGAGCAGTACTTC.

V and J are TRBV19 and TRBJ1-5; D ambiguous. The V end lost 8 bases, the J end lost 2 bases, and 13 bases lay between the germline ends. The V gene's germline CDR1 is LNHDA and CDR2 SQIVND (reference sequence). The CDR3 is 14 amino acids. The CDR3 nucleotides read TGTGCCAGTGCTTTGAATAGCGGCAATCAGCCCCAGCATTTT. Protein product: CASALNSGNQPQHF.

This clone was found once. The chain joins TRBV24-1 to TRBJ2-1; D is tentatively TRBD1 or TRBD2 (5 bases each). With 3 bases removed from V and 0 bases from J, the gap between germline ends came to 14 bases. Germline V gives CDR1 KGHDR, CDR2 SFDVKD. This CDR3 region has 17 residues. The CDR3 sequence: CATSDPAGTDSYNEQFF. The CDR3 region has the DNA TGTGCCACCAGTGATCCCGCCGGGACGGACTCCTACAATGAGCAGTTCTTC.

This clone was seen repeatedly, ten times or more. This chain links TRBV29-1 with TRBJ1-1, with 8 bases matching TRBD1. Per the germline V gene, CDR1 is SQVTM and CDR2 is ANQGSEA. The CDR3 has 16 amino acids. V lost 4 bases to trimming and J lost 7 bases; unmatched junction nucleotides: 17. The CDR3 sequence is CSVGPGTGRGGIEAFF. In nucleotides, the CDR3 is TGCAGCGTTGGCCCCGGGACAGGTCGAGGGGGTATTGAAGCTTTCTTT.

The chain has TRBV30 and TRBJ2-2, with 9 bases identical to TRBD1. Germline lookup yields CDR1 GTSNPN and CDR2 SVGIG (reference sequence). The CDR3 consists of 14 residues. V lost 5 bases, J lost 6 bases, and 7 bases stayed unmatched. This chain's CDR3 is CAWAATGGAGELFF. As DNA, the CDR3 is TGTGCCTGGGCCGCGACAGGGGGGGCCGGGGAGCTGTTTTTT.

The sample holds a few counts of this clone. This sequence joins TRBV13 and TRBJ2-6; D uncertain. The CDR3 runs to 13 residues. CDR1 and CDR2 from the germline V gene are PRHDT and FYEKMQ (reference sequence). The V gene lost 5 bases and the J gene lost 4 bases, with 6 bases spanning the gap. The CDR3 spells CASSPQGANVLTF. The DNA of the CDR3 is TGTGCCAGCAGCCCCCAAGGGGCCAACGTCCTGACTTTC.

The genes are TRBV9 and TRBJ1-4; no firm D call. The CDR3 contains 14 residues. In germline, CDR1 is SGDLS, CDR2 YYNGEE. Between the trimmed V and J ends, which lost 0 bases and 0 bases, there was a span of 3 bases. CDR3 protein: CASSVDATNEKLFF. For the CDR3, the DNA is TGTGCCAGCAGCGTAGACGCAACTAATGAAAAACTGTTTTTT.

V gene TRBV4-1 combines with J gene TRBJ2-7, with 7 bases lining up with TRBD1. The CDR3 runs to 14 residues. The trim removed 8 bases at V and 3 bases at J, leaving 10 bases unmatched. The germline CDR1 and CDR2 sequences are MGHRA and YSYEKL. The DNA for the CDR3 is TGCGCCAGCCAGATCGGGGCAGGGGGCTACGAGCAGTACTTC. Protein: CASQIGAGGYEQYF.

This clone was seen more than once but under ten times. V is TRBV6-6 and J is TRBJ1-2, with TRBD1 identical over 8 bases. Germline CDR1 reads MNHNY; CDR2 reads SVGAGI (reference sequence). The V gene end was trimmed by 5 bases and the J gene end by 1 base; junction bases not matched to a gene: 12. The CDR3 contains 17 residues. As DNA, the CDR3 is TGTGCCAGCAGTCAGTCAGGGGGCCGCACCGGTAACTATGGCTACACCTTC. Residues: CASSQSGGRTGNYGYTF.

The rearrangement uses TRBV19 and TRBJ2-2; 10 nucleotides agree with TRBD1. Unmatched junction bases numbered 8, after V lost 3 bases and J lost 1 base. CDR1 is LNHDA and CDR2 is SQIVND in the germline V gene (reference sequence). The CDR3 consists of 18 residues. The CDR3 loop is CASSIPFGQGGNTGELFF. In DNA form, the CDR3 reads TGTGCCAGTAGTATCCCCTTCGGACAGGGGGGGAACACCGGGGAGCTGTTTTTT. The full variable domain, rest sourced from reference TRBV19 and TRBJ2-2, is DGGITQSPKYLFRKEGQNVTLSCEQNLNHDAMYWYRQDPGQGLRLIYYSQIVNDFQKGDIAEGYSVSREKKESFPLTVTSAQKNPTAFYLCASSIPFGQGGNTGELFFGEGSRLTVL.

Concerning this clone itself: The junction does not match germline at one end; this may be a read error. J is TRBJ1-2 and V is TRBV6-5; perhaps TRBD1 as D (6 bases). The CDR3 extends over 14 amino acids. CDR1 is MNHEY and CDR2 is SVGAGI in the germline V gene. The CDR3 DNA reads TGTGCCAGCAGTTACCCGGGGGCTACCGATCCCCGCGACTTC. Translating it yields CASSYPGATDPRDF.

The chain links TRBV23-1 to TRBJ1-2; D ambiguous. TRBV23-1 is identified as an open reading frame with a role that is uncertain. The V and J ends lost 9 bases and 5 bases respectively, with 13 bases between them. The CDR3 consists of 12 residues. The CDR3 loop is CARPNLKYGYTF. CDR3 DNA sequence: TGCGCCAGGCCCAACTTGAAATATGGCTACACCTTC.

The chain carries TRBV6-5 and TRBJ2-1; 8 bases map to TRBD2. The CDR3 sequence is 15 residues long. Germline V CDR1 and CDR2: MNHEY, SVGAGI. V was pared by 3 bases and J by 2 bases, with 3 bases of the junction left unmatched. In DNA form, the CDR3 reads TGTGCCAGCAGTTATGGGCGGGAGGCCTACAATGAGCAGTTCTTC. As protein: CASSYGREAYNEQFF.